The subject of this entry is one T cell receptor beta chain. This sample stems from a study of blood T cell repertoires in COVID-19. Background on the study: COVID-19 samples collected from the United States, Italy and Spain covered acute and convalescent phases.

CDR3 length: 14 amino acids. Trimming removed 4 bases from V and 6 bases from J; junction bases left unmatched: 5. Germline loops: CDR1 MDHEN, CDR2 SYDVKM. Per the original methods: Amplification with reference gene primers provided the estimates of nucleated cell counts. Sequencing was performed with immunoSEQ multiplex PCR; in TCRdb, only in-frame clones are kept and a portion is missing. The V and J calls and the clone size are those of that table, but D and trimming were determined from the DNA. In the table there are 65,000 to 90,000 clones, roughly 87% of which are singletons. This sequence joins TRBV28 and TRBJ1-5; 8 bases align to TRBD1. The sequencing sample was made of peripheral blood. This sequence was found in a man between 50 and 59 years old with acute or convalescent COVID-19. In DNA form, the CDR3 reads TGTGCCAGCAGTTGGCAGGGGGCAGTTCAGCCCCAGCATTTT. Protein sequence: CASSWQGAVQPQHF.